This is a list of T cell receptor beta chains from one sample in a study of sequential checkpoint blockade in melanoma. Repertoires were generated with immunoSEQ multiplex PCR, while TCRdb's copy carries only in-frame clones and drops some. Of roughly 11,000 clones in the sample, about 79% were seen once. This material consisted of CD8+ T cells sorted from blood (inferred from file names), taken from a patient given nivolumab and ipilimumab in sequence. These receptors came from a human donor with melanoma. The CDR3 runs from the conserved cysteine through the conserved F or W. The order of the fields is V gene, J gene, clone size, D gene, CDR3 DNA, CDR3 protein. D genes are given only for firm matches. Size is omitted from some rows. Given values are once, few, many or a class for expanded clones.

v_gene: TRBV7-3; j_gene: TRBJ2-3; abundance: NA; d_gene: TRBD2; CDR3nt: TGTGCCAGCAGCGATAGCGGGGGGGAGAATACGCAGTATTTT; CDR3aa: CASSDSGGENTQYF
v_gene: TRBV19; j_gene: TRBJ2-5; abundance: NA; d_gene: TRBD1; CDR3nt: TGTGCCAGTAGTGCCTCCCCGACAGGGTTACTAGAGACCCAGTACTTC; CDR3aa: CASSASPTGLLETQYF
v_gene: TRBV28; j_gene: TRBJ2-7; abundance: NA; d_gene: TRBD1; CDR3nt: TGTGCCAGCAGCCCGTCATACGGGACAGGGAACGAGCAGTACTTC; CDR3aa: CASSPSYGTGNEQYF
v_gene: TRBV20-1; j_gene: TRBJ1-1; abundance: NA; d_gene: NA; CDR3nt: TGCAGCACGGTCTACCTCACTGAAGCTTTCTTT; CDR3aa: CSTVYLTEAFF
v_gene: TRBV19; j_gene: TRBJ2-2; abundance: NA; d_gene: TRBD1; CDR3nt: TGTGCCAGTACGGGGACAGGGGGGACCGGGGAGCTGTTTTTT; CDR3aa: CASTGTGGTGELFF
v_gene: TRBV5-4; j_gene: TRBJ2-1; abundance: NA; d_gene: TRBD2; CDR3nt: TGTGCCAGCAGCTTGGTATCCCTAGCGGGGGAATACAATGAGCAGTTCTTC; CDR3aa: CASSLVSLAGEYNEQFF
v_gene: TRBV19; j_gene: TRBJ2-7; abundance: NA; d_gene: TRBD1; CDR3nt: TGTGCCAGTAGTGAATCGGACAGGGTCGCCTACGAGCAGTACTTC; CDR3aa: CASSESDRVAYEQYF
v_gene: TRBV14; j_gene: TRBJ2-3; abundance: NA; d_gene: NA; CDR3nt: TGTGCCAGCAGCCAATGGGGGGGGGCCGTAGATACGCAGTATTTT; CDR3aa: CASSQWGGAVDTQYF
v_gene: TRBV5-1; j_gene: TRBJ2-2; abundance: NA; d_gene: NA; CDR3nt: TGCGCCACCAGATTCACTGACTTGACCGGGGAGCTGTTTTTT; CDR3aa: CATRFTDLTGELFF
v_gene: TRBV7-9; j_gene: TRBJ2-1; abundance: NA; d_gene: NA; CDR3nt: TGTGCCAGCAGCTTAAGCGGCGGTGAGCAGTTCTTC; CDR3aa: CASSLSGGEQFF
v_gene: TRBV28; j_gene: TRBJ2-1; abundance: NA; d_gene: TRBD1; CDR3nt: TGTGCCAGCAACGACAGGGGCATTGAGCAGTTCTTC; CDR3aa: CASNDRGIEQFF
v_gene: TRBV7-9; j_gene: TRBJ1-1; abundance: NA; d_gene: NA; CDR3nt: TGTGCCAGCAGCTTAGGTCCAGGGGACAACACTGAAGCTTTCTTT; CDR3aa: CASSLGPGDNTEAFF
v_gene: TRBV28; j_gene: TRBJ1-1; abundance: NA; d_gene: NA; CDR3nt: TGTGCCAGCAGAGAGGGGAACACTGAAGCTTTCTTT; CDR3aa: CASREGNTEAFF
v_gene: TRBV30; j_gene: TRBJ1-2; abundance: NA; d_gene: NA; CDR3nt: TGTGCCTGGAGTATGGACAGTCCTAGGGAGGGCTACACCTTC; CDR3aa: CAWSMDSPREGYTF
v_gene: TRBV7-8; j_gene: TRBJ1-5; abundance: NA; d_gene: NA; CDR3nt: TGTGCCAGCAGCTTAGGAGGCGGGGCTGGAGGACAGCCCCAGCATTTT; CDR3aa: CASSLGGGAGGQPQHF
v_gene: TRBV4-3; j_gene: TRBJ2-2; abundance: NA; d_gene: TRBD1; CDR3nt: TGCGCCAGCAGCGGCCGGGACAGGGGGCTGTCCGGGGAGCTGTTTTTT; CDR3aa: CASSGRDRGLSGELFF
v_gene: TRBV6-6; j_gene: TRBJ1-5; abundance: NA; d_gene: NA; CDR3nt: TGTGCCAGCAGTTATGGACGGGAAATCAATCAGCCCCAGCATTTT; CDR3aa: CASSYGREINQPQHF
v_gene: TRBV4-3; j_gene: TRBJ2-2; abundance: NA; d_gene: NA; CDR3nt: TGCGCCAGCAGCCAACTTCATACGGAGCGCGGCACCGGGGAGCTGTTTTTT; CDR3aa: CASSQLHTERGTGELFF
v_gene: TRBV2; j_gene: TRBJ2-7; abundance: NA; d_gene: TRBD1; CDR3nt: TGTGCCAGCAGTGACGGGACAGGGACCCCCATTGAGCAGTACTTC; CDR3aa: CASSDGTGTPIEQYF
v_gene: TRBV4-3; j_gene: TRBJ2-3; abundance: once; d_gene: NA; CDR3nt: TGCGCCAGCAGCCCTCGGGGGGCCGCAACAGATACGCAGTATTTT; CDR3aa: CASSPRGAATDTQYF
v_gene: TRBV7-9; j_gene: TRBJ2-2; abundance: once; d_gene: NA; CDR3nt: TGTGCCAGCAGCTTTCGACAGGAGCACACCGGGGAGCTGTTTTTT; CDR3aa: CASSFRQEHTGELFF
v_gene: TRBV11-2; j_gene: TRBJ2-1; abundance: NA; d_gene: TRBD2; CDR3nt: TGTGCCAGCAGCCAACTAGCGGGGGGTGCCTACAATGAGCAGTTCTTC; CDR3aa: CASSQLAGGAYNEQFF
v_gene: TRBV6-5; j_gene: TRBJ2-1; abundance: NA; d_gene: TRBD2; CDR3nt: TGTGCCAGCAGCCCCTGGACTAGCGGGGGTAATGAGCAGTTCTTC; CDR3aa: CASSPWTSGGNEQFF